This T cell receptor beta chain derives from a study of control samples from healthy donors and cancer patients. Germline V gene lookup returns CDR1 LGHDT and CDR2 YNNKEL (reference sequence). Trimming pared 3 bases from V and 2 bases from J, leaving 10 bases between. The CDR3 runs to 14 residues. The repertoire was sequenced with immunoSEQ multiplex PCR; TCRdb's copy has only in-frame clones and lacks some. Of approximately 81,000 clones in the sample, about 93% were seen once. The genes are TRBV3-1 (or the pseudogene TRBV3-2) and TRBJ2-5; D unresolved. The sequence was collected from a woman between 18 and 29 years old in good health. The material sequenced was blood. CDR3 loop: CASSQGSRQETQYF. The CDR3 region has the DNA TGTGCCAGCAGCCAGGGGTCGCGACAAGAGACCCAGTACTTC.